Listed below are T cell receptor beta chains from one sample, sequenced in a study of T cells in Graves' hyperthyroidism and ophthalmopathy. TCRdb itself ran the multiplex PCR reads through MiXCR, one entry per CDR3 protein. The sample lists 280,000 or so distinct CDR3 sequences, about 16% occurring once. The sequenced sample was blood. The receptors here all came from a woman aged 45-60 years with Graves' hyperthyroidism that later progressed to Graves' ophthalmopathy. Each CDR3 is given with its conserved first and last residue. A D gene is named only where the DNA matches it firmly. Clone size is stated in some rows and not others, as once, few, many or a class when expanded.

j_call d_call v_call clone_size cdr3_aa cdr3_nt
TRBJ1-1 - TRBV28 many CATLGPAEAFF TGTGCCACTTTAGGGCCGGCCGAAGCTTTCTTT
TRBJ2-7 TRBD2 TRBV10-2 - CASSETSGGTGTYEQYF TGTGCCAGCAGCGAGACTAGCGGGGGGACGGGCACCTACGAGCAGTACTTC
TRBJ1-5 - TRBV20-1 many CSARDGATHSNQPQHF TGCAGTGCTAGAGACGGGGCCACCCATAGCAATCAGCCCCAGCATTTT
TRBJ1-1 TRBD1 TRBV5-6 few CASSLKRTGQNTEAFF TGTGCCAGCAGCTTAAAGAGGACAGGACAGAACACTGAAGCTTTCTTT
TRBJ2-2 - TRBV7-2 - CASSLDLYHGELFF TGTGCCAGCAGCTTAGACCTCTACCACGGGGAGCTGTTTTTT
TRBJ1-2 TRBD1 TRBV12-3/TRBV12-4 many CASSRQGDDYGYTF TGTGCCAGCAGTAGACAGGGCGATGACTATGGCTACACCTTC
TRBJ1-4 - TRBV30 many CAWSVPYRRKENEKLFF TGTGCCTGGAGTGTACCTTACAGACGGAAAGAAAATGAAAAACTGTTTTTT
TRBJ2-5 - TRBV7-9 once CASSLSQLYQETQYF TGTGCCAGCAGCTTGAGTCAGTTGTACCAAGAGACCCAGTACTTC
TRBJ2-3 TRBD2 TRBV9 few CASSVLAGVRTDTQYF TGTGCCAGCAGCGTACTAGCGGGAGTTCGGACAGATACGCAGTATTTT
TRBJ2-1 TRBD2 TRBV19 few CASRGRGLAGGDEQFF TGTGCCAGTAGAGGGAGGGGACTAGCGGGAGGGGATGAGCAGTTCTTC
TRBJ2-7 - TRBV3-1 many CASSPLLEGGEQYF TGTGCCAGCAGCCCACTCCTCGAGGGAGGCGAGCAGTACTTC
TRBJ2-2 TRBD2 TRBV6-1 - CASRVSGVFSPGELFF TGTGCCAGCCGCGTTAGCGGGGTCTTTTCCCCCGGGGAGCTGTTTTTT
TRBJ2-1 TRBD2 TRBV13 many CASSLGRFAGGSYNEQFF TGTGCCAGCAGCTTAGGGCGCTTTGCGGGAGGATCCTACAATGAGCAGTTCTTC
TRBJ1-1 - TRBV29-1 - CSVEESVAFF TGCAGCGTTGAAGAGTCTGTTGCTTTCTTT
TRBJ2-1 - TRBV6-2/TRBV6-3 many CASSYSNSGKYNEQFF TGTGCCAGCAGTTACTCTAATAGCGGAAAATACAATGAGCAGTTCTTC
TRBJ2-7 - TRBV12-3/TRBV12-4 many CASSFLLVYEQYF TGTGCCAGCAGTTTCCTACTAGTCTACGAGCAGTACTTC
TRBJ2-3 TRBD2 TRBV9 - CASSVALAGGPSTDTQYF TGTGCCAGCAGCGTAGCGCTAGCGGGAGGGCCTAGCACAGATACGCAGTATTTT
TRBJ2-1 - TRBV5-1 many CASSLEWGNNEQFF TGCGCCAGCAGCTTGGAATGGGGAAACAATGAGCAGTTCTTC
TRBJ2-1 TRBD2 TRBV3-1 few CASSHWLAGYNEQFF TGTGCCAGCAGCCATTGGCTAGCGGGCTACAATGAGCAGTTCTTC
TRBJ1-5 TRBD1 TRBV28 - CASTRRDRSNQPQHF TGTGCCAGCACCCGTCGGGACAGGTCGAATCAGCCCCAGCATTTT
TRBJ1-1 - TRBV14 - CASSQVRGFGTEAFF TGTGCCAGCAGCCAAGTGCGGGGATTCGGCACTGAAGCTTTCTTT
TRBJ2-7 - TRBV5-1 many CASSLEQYEQYF TGCGCCAGCAGCTTGGAACAATACGAGCAGTACTTC
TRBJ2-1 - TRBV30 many CAWQASSRYNEQFF TGTGCCTGGCAGGCGAGTTCTCGATACAATGAGCAGTTCTTC
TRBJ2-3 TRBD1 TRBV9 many CASTIRDRGTDTQYF TGTGCCAGCACCATTAGGGACAGGGGCACAGATACGCAGTATTTT
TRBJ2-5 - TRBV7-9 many CASSSPTGGIGETQYF TGTGCCAGCAGCTCACCTACCGGAGGGATAGGGGAGACCCAGTACTTC
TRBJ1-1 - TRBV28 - CASSLGFQMNTEAFF TGTGCCAGCAGTTTAGGGTTTCAGATGAACACTGAAGCTTTCTTT
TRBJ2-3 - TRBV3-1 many CASSPSLSGPDTQYF TGTGCCAGCAGCCCTTCCCTGTCGGGTCCAGATACGCAGTATTTT
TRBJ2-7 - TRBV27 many CASSYRGPTYEQYF TGTGCCAGCAGTTATAGGGGACCCACCTACGAGCAGTACTTC
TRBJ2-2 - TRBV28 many CASNIFGGTGELFF TGTGCCAGCAACATTTTTGGGGGGACCGGGGAGCTGTTTTTT
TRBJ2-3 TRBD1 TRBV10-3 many CAIRVDRAADTQYF TGTGCCATCAGAGTAGACAGGGCGGCAGATACGCAGTATTTT
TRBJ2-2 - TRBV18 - CASSPRSGMNTGELFF TGTGCCAGCTCACCACGATCGGGGATGAACACCGGGGAGCTGTTTTTT
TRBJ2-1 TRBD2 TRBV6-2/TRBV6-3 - CAGSGTSGYNEQFF TGTGCCGGGTCCGGGACTAGCGGATACAATGAGCAGTTCTTC
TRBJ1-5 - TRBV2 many CAIKEGTQPQHF TGTGCCATCAAGGAGGGGACTCAGCCCCAGCATTTT
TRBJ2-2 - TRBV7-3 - CASSFGGGRTGELFF TGTGCCAGCAGCTTCGGGGGAGGCCGGACCGGGGAGCTGTTTTTT
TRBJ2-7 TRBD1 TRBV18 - CASSPPDRETYEQYF TGTGCCAGCTCACCTCCGGACAGGGAAACCTACGAGCAGTACTTC
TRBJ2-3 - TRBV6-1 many CASSLSADTQYF TGTGCCAGCAGTCTTAGTGCAGATACGCAGTATTTT
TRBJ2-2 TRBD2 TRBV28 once CASSFVWGGANTGELFF TGTGCCAGCAGTTTTGTCTGGGGAGGGGCGAACACCGGGGAGCTGTTTTTT
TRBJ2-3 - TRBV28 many CASSLGQVADTQYF TGTGCCAGCAGTTTAGGGCAGGTGGCTGATACGCAGTATTTT
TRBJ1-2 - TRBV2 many CASSGKYNGYGYTF TGTGCCAGCAGTGGGAAGTACAATGGCTATGGCTACACCTTC
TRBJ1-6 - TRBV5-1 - CASSLGGPLNSPLHF TGCGCCAGCAGCTTGGGGGGTCCCCTTAATTCACCCCTCCACTTT
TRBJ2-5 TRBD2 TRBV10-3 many CASGEGGQETQYF TGTGCCAGCGGGGAGGGAGGACAAGAGACCCAGTACTTC
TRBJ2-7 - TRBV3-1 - CASGQDWQMAYEQYF TGTGCCAGCGGACAAGATTGGCAGATGGCTTACGAGCAGTACTTC
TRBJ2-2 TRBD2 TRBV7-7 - CASSLGAVGAGGVNGELFF TGTGCTAGCAGCTTAGGGGCAGTCGGAGCGGGAGGAGTGAACGGGGAGCTGTTTTTT
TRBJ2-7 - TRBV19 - CASSIRTDSEQYF TGTGCCAGTAGTATCCGGACAGATTCCGAGCAGTACTTC
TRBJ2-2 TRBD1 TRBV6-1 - CASSPGTVKSGELFF TGTGCCAGCAGCCCCGGGACAGTTAAATCCGGGGAGCTGTTTTTT
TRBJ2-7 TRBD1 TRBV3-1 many CASSQAGQGPYEQYF TGTGCCAGCAGCCAGGCGGGACAGGGCCCCTACGAGCAGTACTTC
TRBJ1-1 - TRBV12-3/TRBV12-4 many CASSLWGADEAFF TGTGCCAGCAGTTTGTGGGGGGCGGATGAAGCTTTCTTT
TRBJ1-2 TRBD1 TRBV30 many CAWIPLGQENYGYTF TGTGCCTGGATCCCTCTGGGACAGGAAAACTATGGCTACACCTTC
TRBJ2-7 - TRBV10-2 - CASSDPDLTELYEQYF TGCGCCAGCAGTGACCCGGACTTGACAGAACTCTACGAGCAGTACTTC